This record looks at one T cell receptor beta chain sequence and its context. Germline CDR1 reads SGDLS; CDR2 reads YYNGEE. This CDR3 spans 14 amino acids. V shed 1 base, J shed 2 bases, and the junction held 1 base outside the gene matches. The data were taken from a study of Ad26.COV2.S vaccination and SARS-CoV-2 variants. Study details: Among those in the COV1001 Ad26.COV2.S trial arm was the donor. By the intramuscular route, Ad26.COV2.S was given once, or twice 56 days apart.

Sequencing used immunoSEQ multiplex PCR; TCRdb keeps in-frame clones, though not all of them. Of approximately 400,000 clones detected, 80% to 90% appear once; the ten largest clones hold 2.5% to 3.5%. The treatment here: around 19 received Ad26.COV2.S at low or high dose, single or two shots; several received placebo; per-sample allocation not given. Sampling was performed 63 days after the first vaccine or placebo injection. The TCR comes from a person between 18 and 60 years old who received the Ad26.COV2.S COVID-19 vaccine or a placebo. Here the sequenced sample was peripheral blood, taken in a trial of Ad26.COV2.S vaccine versus placebo. This sequence joins TRBV9 and TRBJ2-3; 7 bases map to TRBD2. The CDR3 bases are TGTGCCAGCAGCGTACTAGCGGTCACAGATACGCAGTATTTT. Translating gives CASSVLAVTDTQYF. Drawing the rest from reference TRBV9 and TRBJ2-3, the complete variable domain is DSGVTQTPKHLITATGQRVTLRCSPRSGDLSVYWYQQSLDQGLQFLIQYYNGEERAKGNILERFSAQQFPDLHSELNLSSLELGDSALYFCASSVLAVTDTQYFGPGTRLTVL.